The clone carrying this T cell receptor (beta chain) is a singleton in its sample. Antigen: not known. Time point meaning: week 35, safety follow-up. Doses comprised 300 ug of mutant IDH1 20-mer peptide each, plus topical imiquimod. TCRdb's copy holds only in-frame clones and misses some; the assay was immunoSEQ multiplex PCR. The table lists tens of thousands of clones, 75% to 90% of them singletons, with approximately 1.5% in the top ten. The source of the sample is a study of a mutant IDH1 vaccine in newly diagnosed glioma. Study-level background: Onset of vaccination occurred 4-6 weeks following radiotherapy alone, or with temozolomide cycles. Study findings and constraints: Vaccine-induced immune responses occurred in 90% to 95% of patients.

Germline CDR1 and CDR2: SGHTA and FQGNSA. V gave up 2 bases and J gave up 2 bases, with 10 bases separating them. This CDR3 comprises 14 residues. The sequencing used PBMCs, collected from a glioma patient whose treatment included an IDH1 peptide vaccine. The chain uses TRBV7-2 and TRBJ2-7, with D possibly being TRBD1 (5 bases). The clonotype was recovered from a middle-aged man with glioma. CDR3 bases: TGTGCCAGCAGCTTAAGGGGAACCACCTACGAGCAGTACTTC. This codes for CASSLRGTTYEQYF. Variable domain in full (rest from reference TRBV7-2 and TRBJ2-7): GAGVSQSPSNKVTEKGKDVELRCDPISGHTALYWYRQSLGQGLEFLIYFQGNSAPDKSGLPSDRFSAERTGGSVSTLTIQRTQQEDSAVYLCASSLRGTTYEQYFGPGTRLTVT.